One T cell receptor (beta chain) is described in this entry. Antigen specificity is unknown. The data were taken from a study of cytomegalovirus exposure and HLA in healthy donors. Study information: Ancestry clustering placed roughly 86% of under 450 genotyped donors in the Caucasian-associated cluster. Whole-study results and caveats: An assumption of roughly uniform sequencing depth across donors underlay the presence/absence analyses.

The PCR employed 60 Vbeta primers together with 13 Jbeta primers. The data were produced by immunoSEQ multiplex PCR, yet TCRdb's version contains in-frame clones alone and is incomplete. The data show about 64,000 clones, with less than 90% seen just once and about 10% held by the top ten. Sequencing was performed on PBMCs. This TCR was recovered from a female donor in good health and CMV-seronegative.

The CDR3 nucleotides read TGTGCCAGCAGAACAACCCGGGACATGGATGGCTACACCTTC. It translates to CASRTTRDMDGYTF. V is TRBV27 and J is TRBJ1-2; possibly TRBD1 for D (6 bases). From germline, CDR1 is MNHEY and CDR2 SMNVEV (reference sequence). CDR3 size: 14 residues. V dropped 6 bases and J dropped 6 bases, with 17 bases sitting between them.